The T cell receptor (beta chain) under discussion was sequenced for a study of response to subunit inactivated influenza vaccine. The study, taken as a whole, reports: Seasonal influenza vaccination, on each occasion, was suggested by the authors to recruit few new T cells.

For this clonotype: What it recognizes is unknown.

TCRdb analysed the RT-PCR reads with MiXCR anew, one entry per CDR3 protein. The sample lists approximately 730,000 distinct CDR3 sequences; about 15% were seen once. The V end lost 10 bases, the J end lost 6 bases, and 16 bases lay between the germline ends. The CDR3 contains 13 residues. The V gene's germline CDR1 is ENHRY and CDR2 SYGVKD. This TCR was sampled from a middle-aged man who received an inactivated influenza vaccine. Sequenced here: PBMCs from blood, sampled around two weeks before vaccination. The rearrangement joins TRBV10-3 to TRBJ1-5; D uncertain. The CDR3 nucleotides read TGTGCCACGGGGAGTAAGCTAATTCAGCCCCAGCATTTT. This sequence encodes CATGSKLIQPQHF.